This TCR beta chain emerged from a study of immune evolution from preneoplasia to lung adenocarcinoma. Germline-derived CDR1 and CDR2 are SGHTA and FQGNSA. The CDR3 sequence is 17 residues long. J lost 13 bases, V lost 2 bases, and 15 bases had no gene match. Method: immunoSEQ multiplex PCR; TCRdb's copy keeps in-frame clones and lacks some. Among more than 4,000 clones listed, 80% to 90% were seen once. Two lung cancer pathologists independently confirmed each histologic diagnosis. In regard to this clone: The antigen remains undetermined.

Findings and limits, study-wide: Normal lung had the highest top T cell clone frequencies.

Input material: FFPE atypical adenomatous hyperplasia tissue from the lung. Described subset: atypical adenomatous hyperplasia (AAH), lung preneoplasia. This TCR was recovered from a person aged 65 to 79 with lung adenocarcinoma. The V gene is TRBV7-2, the J gene TRBJ2-3; 13 bases fit TRBD2. DNA of the CDR3: TGTGCCAGCAGCTTAAAAGCGGTAGGACTAGCGGGAGCCCTAGAGTATTTT. It encodes CASSLKAVGLAGALEYF. The full variable domain, rest sourced from reference TRBV7-2 and TRBJ2-3, is GAGVSQSPSNKVTEKGKDVELRCDPISGHTALYWYRQSLGQGLEFLIYFQGNSAPDKSGLPSDRFSAERTGGSVSTLTIQRTQQEDSAVYLCASSLKAVGLAGALEYFGPGTRLTVL.